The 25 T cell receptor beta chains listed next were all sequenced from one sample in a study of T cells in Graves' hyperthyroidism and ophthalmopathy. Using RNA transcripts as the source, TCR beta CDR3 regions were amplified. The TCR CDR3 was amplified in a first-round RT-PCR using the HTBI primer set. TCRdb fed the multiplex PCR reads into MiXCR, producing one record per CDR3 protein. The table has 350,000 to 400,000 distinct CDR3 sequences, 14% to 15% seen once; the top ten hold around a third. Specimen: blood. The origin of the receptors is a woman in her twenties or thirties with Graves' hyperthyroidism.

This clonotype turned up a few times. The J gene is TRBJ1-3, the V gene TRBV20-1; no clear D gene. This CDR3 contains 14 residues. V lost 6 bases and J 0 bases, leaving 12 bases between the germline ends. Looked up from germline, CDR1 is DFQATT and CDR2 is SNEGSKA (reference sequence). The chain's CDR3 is CSAQALSSGNTIYF. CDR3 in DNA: TGCAGTGCCCAGGCATTGAGCTCTGGAAACACCATATATTTT.

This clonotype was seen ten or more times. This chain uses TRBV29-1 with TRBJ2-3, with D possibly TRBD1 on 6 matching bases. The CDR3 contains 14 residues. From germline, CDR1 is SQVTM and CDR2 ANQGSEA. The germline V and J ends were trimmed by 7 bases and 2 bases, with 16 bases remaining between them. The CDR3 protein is CSAGGLSLTDTQYF. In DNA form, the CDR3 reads TGCAGCGCTGGGGGCCTTTCCCTCACAGATACGCAGTATTTT.

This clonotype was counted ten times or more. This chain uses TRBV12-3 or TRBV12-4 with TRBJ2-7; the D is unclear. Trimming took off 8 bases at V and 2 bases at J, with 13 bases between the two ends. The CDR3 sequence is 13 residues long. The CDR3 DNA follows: TGTGCCAGCGGTACCATCGGTACCTACGAGCAGTACTTC. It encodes CASGTIGTYEQYF.

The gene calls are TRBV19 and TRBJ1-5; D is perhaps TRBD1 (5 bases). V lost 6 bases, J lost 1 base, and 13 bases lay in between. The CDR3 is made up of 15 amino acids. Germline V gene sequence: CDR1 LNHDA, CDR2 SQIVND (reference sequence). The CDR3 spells CASSQRGASNQPQHF. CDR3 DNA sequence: TGTGCCAGTAGCCAGAGGGGAGCCAGCAATCAGCCCCAGCATTTT. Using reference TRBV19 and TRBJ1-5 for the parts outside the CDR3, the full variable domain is DGGITQSPKYLFRKEGQNVTLSCEQNLNHDAMYWYRQDPGQGLRLIYYSQIVNDFQKGDIAEGYSVSREKKESFPLTVTSAQKNPTAFYLCASSQRGASNQPQHFGDGTRLSIL.

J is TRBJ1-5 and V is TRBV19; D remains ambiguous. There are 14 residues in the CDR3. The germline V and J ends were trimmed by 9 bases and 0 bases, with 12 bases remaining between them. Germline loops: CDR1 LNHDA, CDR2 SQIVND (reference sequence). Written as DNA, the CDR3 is TGTGCCAGCCACCCGACCTATAGCAATCAGCCCCAGCATTTT. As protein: CASHPTYSNQPQHF.

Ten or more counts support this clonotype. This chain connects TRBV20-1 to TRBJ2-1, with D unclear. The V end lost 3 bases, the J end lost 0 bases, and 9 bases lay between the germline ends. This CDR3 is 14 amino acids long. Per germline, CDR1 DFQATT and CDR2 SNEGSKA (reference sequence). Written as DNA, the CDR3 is TGCAGTGCTAGTAGCTACGACTCCTACAATGAGCAGTTCTTC. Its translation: CSASSYDSYNEQFF.

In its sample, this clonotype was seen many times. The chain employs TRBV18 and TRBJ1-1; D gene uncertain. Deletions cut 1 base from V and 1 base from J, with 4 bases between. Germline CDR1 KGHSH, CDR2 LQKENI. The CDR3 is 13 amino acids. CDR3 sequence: CASSPQSNTEAFF. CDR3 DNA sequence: TGTGCCAGCTCACCACAATCGAACACTGAAGCTTTCTTT.

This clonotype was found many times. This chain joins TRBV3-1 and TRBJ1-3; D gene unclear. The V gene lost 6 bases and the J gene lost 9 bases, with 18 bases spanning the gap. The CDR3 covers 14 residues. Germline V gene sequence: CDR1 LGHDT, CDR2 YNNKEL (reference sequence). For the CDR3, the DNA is TGTGCCAGCAGTCTACTCATGCGCTCCGGCACCATATATTTT. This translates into CASSLLMRSGTIYF.

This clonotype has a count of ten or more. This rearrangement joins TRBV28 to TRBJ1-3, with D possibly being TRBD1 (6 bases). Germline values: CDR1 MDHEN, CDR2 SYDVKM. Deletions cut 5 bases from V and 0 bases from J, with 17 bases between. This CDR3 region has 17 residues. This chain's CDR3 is CASSPSTGPISGNTIYF. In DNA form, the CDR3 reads TGTGCCAGCAGTCCGTCGACAGGACCTATCTCTGGAAACACCATATATTTT.

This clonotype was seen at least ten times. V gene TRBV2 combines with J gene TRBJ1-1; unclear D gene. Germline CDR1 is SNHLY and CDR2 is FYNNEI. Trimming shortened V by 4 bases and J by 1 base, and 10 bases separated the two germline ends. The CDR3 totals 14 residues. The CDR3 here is CASSVGGWNTEAFF. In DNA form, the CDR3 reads TGTGCCAGCAGTGTGGGTGGGTGGAACACTGAAGCTTTCTTT.

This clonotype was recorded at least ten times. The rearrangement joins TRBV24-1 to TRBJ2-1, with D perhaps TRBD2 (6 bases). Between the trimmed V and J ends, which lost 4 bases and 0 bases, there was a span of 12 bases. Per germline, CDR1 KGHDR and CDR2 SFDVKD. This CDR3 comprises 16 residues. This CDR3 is CATSDIAESSYNEQFF. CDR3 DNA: TGTGCCACCAGTGACATAGCGGAAAGCTCCTACAATGAGCAGTTCTTC.

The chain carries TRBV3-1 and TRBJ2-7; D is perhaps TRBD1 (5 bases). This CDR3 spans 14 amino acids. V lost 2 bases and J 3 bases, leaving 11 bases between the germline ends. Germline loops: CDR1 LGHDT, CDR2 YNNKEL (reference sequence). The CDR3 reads CASSQRSQVYEQYF. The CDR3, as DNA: TGTGCCAGCAGCCAACGGTCACAGGTCTACGAGCAGTACTTC.

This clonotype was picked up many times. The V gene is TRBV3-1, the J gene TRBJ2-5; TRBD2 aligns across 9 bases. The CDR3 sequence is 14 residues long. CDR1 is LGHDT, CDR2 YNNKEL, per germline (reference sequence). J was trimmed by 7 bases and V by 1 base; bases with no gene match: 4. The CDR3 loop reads CASSQGTSDGTQYF. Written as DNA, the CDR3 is TGTGCCAGCAGCCAAGGGACTAGCGATGGGACCCAGTACTTC.

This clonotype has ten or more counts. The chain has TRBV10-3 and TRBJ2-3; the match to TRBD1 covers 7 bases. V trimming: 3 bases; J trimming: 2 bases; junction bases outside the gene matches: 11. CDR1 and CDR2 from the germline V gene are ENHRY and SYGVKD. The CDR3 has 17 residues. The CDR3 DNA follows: TGTGCCATCAGTGATAAACAGGGGTCACAAATCACAGATACGCAGTATTTT. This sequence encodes CAISDKQGSQITDTQYF.

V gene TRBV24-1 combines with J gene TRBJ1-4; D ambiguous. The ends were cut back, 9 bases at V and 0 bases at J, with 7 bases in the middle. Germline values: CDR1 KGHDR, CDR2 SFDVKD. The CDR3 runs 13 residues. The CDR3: CATLDSTNEKLFF. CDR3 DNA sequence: TGTGCCACCCTCGACTCAACTAATGAAAAACTGTTTTTT.

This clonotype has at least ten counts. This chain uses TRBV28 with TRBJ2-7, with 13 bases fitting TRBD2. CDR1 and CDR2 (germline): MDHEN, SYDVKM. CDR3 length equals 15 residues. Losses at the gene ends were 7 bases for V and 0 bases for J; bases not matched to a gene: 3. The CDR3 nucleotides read TGTGCCAGCACCGGGACTAGCGGGATCTCCTACGAGCAGTACTTC. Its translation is CASTGTSGISYEQYF.

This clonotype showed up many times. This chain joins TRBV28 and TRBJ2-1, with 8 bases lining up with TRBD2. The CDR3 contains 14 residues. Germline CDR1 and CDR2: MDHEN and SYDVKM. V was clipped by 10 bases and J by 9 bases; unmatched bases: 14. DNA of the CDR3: TGTGCCACCGTAGGTATAGCGGGGTTGGTTGAGCAGTTCTTC. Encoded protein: CATVGIAGLVEQFF.

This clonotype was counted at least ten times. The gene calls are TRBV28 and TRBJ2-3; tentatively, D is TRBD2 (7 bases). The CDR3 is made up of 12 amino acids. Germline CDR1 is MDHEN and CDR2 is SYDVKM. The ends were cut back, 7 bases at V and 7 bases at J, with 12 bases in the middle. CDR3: CASNEGGHTQYF. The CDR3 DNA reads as TGTGCCAGCAACGAGGGGGGGCATACGCAGTATTTT.

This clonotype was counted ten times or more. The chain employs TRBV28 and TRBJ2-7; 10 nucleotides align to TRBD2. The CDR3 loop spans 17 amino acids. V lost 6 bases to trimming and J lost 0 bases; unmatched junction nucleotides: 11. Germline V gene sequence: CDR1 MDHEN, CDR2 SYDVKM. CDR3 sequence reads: CASSPAYSGGLSYEQYF. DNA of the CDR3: TGTGCCAGCAGCCCCGCTTATAGCGGGGGGCTCTCCTACGAGCAGTACTTC.

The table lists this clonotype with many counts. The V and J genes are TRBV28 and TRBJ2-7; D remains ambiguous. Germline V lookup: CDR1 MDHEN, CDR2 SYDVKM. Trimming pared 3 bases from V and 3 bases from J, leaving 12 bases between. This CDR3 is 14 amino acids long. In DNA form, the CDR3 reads TGTGCCAGCAGTTTTCCTAGGGAACACTACGAGCAGTACTTC. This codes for CASSFPREHYEQYF.

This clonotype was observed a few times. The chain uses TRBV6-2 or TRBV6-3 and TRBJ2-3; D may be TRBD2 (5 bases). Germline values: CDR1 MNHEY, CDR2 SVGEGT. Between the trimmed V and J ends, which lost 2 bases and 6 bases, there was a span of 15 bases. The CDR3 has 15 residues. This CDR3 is CASSYRGRQGDTQYF. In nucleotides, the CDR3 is TGTGCCAGCAGTTACCGAGGGCGACAAGGGGATACGCAGTATTTT.

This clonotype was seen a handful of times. In nucleotides, the CDR3 is TGCAGTGCTAGAGTGTCGCTAGCAGCGAACACCGGGGAGCTGTTTTTT. Its protein is CSARVSLAANTGELFF. V usage is TRBV20-1 and J usage is TRBJ2-2, with D possibly TRBD2 on 5 matching bases. Germline lookup yields CDR1 DFQATT and CDR2 SNEGSKA (reference sequence). Trimming shortened V by 1 base and J by 0 bases, and 12 bases separated the two germline ends. The CDR3 spans 16 residues.

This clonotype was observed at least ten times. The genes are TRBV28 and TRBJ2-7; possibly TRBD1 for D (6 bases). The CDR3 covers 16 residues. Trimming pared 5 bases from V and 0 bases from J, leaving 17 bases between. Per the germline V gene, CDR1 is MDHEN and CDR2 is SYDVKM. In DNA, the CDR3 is TGTGCCAGCAGTAAAACGAGGGGGTACAGCTCCTACGAGCAGTACTTC. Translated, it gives CASSKTRGYSSYEQYF.

The CDR3 spells CASSFTAGGPVNEQFF. The CDR3 DNA reads TGTGCCAGCAGTTTTACGGCGGGAGGCCCAGTGAATGAGCAGTTCTTC. The V gene is TRBV27, the J gene TRBJ2-1, with 8 bases lining up with TRBD2. J lost 7 bases, V lost 3 bases, and 11 bases had no gene match. The germline V gene encodes CDR1 MNHEY and CDR2 SMNVEV (reference sequence). The CDR3 loop spans 16 amino acids.

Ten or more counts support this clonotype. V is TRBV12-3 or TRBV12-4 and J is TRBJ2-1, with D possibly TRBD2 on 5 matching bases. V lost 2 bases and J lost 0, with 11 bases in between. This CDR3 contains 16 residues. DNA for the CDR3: TGTGCCAGCAGTTTACTATCGGGGAGCTCCTACAATGAGCAGTTCTTC. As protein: CASSLLSGSSYNEQFF.